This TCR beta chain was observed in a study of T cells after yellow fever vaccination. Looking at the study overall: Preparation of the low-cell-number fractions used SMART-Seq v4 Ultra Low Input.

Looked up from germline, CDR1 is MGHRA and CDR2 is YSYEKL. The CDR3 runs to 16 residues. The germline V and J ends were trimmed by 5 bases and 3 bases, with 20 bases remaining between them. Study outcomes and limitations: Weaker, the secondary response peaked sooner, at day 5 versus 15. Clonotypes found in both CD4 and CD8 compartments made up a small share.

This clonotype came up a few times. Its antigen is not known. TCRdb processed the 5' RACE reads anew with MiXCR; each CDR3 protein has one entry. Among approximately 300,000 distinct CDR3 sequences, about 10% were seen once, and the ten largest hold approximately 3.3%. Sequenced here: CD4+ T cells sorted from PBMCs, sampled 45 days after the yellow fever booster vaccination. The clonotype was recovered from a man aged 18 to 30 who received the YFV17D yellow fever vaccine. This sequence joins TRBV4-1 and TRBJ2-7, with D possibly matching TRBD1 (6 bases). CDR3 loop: CASSKGAGDPLYEQYF. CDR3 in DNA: TGCGCCAGCAGCAAGGGAGCAGGGGACCCCCTCTACGAGCAGTACTTC.